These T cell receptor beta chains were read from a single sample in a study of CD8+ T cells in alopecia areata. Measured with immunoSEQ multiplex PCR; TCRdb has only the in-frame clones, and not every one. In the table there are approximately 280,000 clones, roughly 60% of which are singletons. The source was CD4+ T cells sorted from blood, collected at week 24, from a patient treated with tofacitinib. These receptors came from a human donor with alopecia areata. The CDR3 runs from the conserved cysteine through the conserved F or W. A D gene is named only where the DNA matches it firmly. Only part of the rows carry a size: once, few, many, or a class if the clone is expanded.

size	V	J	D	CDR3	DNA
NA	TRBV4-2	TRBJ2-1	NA	CASSQYLDEQFF	TGTGCCAGCAGCCAATACTTAGATGAGCAGTTCTTC
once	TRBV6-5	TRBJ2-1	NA	CASSSGDEQFF	TGTGCCAGCAGCTCCGGTGATGAGCAGTTCTTC
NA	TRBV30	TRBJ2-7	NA	CAWSGAYEQYF	TGTGCCTGGAGCGGGGCCTACGAGCAGTACTTC
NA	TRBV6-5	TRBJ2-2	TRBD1	CASHRGQGYTGELFF	TGTGCCAGCCACAGAGGACAGGGATACACCGGGGAGCTGTTTTTT
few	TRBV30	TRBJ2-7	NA	CAWQDSYEQYF	TGTGCCTGGCAGGACAGCTACGAGCAGTACTTC
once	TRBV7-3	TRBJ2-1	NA	CASSLRSGPNNEQFF	TGTGCCAGCAGCTTGAGATCGGGACCCAACAATGAGCAGTTCTTC
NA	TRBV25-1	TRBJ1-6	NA	CASSPRRINSPLHF	TGTGCCAGCTCACCAAGGAGGATTAATTCACCCCTCCACTTT
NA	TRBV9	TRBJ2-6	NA	CASGIRGEANVLTF	TGTGCCAGCGGGATAAGAGGGGAAGCCAACGTCCTGACTTTC
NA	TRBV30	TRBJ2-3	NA	CAWTPPGADTQYF	TGTGCCTGGACTCCCCCCGGTGCAGATACGCAGTATTTT
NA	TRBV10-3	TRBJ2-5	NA	CAISDPRAWTQYF	TGTGCCATCAGTGACCCAAGGGCTTGGACCCAGTACTTC
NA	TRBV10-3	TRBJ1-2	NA	CAISKSPKHGADYGYTF	TGTGCCATCAGCAAGTCCCCCAAACATGGTGCCGACTATGGCTACACCTTC
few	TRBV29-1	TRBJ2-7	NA	CSVIDVSGEQYF	TGCAGCGTTATTGACGTATCGGGCGAGCAGTACTTC
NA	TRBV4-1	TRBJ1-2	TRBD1	CASSQGQGVDYGYTF	TGCGCCAGCAGCCAAGGACAGGGGGTTGACTATGGCTACACCTTC
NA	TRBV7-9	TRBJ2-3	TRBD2	CASSLLAGGPNTQYF	TGTGCCAGCAGCCTCCTAGCGGGGGGGCCAAATACGCAGTATTTT
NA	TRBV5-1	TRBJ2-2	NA	CASSLPGSGELFF	TGCGCCAGCAGCTTGCCAGGATCCGGGGAGCTGTTTTTT
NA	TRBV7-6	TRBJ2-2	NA	CASSRQGGQGTGELFF	TGTGCCAGCAGCCGGCAGGGGGGCCAGGGGACCGGGGAGCTGTTTTTT
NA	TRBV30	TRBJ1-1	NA	CAWSRGTRLGTEAFF	TGTGCCTGGAGCCGGGGGACCCGCCTGGGCACTGAAGCTTTCTTT
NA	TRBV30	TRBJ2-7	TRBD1	CAWSRDRGQEQYF	TGTGCCTGGAGCCGGGACAGGGGGCAGGAGCAGTACTTC
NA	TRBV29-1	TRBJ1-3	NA	CSAPSGNTIYF	TGCAGCGCCCCTTCTGGAAACACCATATATTTT
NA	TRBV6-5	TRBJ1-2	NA	CASKRGVGDGYTF	TGTGCCAGCAAAAGGGGAGTCGGAGATGGCTACACCTTC
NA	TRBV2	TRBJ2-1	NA	CASSPLVQQSVEQFF	TGTGCCAGCAGCCCCCTTGTACAGCAGTCCGTTGAGCAGTTCTTC
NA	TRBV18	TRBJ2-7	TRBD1	CASSPDRATYEQYF	TGTGCCAGCTCACCTGACAGGGCTACCTACGAGCAGTACTTC
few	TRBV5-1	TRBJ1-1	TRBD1	CASTSGTGSTEAFF	TGCGCCAGCACATCCGGGACAGGGTCCACTGAAGCTTTCTTT
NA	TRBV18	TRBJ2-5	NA	CASSPQGETQYF	TGTGCCAGCTCACCACAGGGGGAGACCCAGTACTTC
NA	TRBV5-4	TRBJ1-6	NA	CASSLDSRESPLHF	TGTGCCAGCAGCTTGGACTCGCGGGAATCACCCCTCCACTTT
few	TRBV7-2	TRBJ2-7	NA	CASSTQVGGYEQYF	TGTGCCAGCAGCACCCAGGTTGGGGGCTACGAGCAGTACTTC
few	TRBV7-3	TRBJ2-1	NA	CASSSTKANEQFF	TGTGCCAGCAGCTCCACTAAGGCCAATGAGCAGTTCTTC
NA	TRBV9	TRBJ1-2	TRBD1	CASSVAGTVSDYTF	TGTGCCAGCAGCGTAGCTGGGACAGTGAGTGACTACACCTTC
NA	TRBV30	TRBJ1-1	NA	CAWNQGKNTEAFF	TGTGCCTGGAACCAGGGGAAGAACACTGAAGCTTTCTTT
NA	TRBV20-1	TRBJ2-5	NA	CSAREAETQYF	TGCAGTGCTAGAGAGGCGGAGACCCAGTACTTC
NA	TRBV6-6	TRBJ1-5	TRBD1	CASSYSTGPRQPQHF	TGTGCCAGCAGTTACTCGACAGGGCCTCGACAGCCCCAGCATTTT
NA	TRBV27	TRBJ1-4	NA	CASSFDPEGTNEKLFF	TGTGCCAGCAGTTTTGACCCCGAGGGAACTAATGAAAAACTGTTTTTT
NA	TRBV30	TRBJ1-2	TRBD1	CAWSTTGGGYTF	TGTGCCTGGAGTACGACAGGGGGCGGCTACACCTTC
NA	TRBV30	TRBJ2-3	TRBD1	CAWNYGQGTDTQYF	TGTGCCTGGAATTATGGACAGGGCACAGATACGCAGTATTTT
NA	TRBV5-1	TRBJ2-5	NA	CASSRWAGPETQYF	TGCGCCAGCAGCCGCTGGGCCGGGCCGGAGACCCAGTACTTC
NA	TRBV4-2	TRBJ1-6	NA	CASSHPGRDSPLHF	TGTGCCAGCAGCCACCCGGGACGGGATTCACCCCTCCACTTT
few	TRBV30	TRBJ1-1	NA	CAWSPPNTEAFF	TGTGCCTGGAGTCCCCCGAACACTGAAGCTTTCTTT
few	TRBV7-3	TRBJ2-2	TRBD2	CASSSQGLAGGTGELFF	TGTGCCAGCAGCTCACAGGGACTAGCGGGGGGTACCGGGGAGCTGTTTTTT
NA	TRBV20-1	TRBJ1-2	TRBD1	CSASDRGNTF	TGCAGTGCTAGCGACAGGGGGAACACCTTC
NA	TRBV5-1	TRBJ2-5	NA	CASSLGSGYEQYF	TGCGCCAGCAGCTTGGGTTCGGGGTATGAGCAGTACTTC
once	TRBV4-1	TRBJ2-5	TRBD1	CASSQGQGGETQYF	TGCGCCAGCAGCCAAGGACAGGGGGGAGAGACCCAGTACTTC
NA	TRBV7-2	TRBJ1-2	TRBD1	CASSVDRGRKKGNYGYTF	TGTGCCAGCAGCGTGGACAGGGGGCGGAAAAAGGGCAACTATGGCTACACCTTC
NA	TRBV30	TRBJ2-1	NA	CAWSSLDPGSYNEQFF	TGTGCCTGGAGTTCCCTCGACCCGGGCTCCTACAATGAGCAGTTCTTC
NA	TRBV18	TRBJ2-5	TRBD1	CASSPPDRGETQYF	TGTGCCAGCTCACCACCGGACAGGGGGGAGACCCAGTACTTC
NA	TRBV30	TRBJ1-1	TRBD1	CAWSPGQGLMGAFF	TGTGCCTGGAGCCCGGGACAGGGGTTGATGGGGGCTTTCTTT
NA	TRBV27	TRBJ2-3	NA	CASRQLSTDTQYF	TGTGCCAGCAGACAGTTGAGCACAGATACGCAGTATTTT
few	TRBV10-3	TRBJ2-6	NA	CAISPPGSGANVLTF	TGTGCCATCAGCCCCCCAGGCTCTGGGGCCAACGTCCTGACTTTC
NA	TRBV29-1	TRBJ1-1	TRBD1	CSADRGGTEAFF	TGCAGCGCTGACAGGGGAGGGACTGAAGCTTTCTTT
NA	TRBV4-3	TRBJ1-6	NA	CASSRGSNSPLHF	TGCGCCAGCAGCCGTGGGAGTAATTCACCCCTCCACTTT
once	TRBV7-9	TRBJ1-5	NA	CASSYPDQPQHF	TGTGCCAGCAGCTACCCCGATCAGCCCCAGCATTTT
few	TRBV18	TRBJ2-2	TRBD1	CASSPPRGQRNTGELFF	TGTGCCAGCTCACCACCAAGGGGACAGAGGAACACCGGGGAGCTGTTTTTT